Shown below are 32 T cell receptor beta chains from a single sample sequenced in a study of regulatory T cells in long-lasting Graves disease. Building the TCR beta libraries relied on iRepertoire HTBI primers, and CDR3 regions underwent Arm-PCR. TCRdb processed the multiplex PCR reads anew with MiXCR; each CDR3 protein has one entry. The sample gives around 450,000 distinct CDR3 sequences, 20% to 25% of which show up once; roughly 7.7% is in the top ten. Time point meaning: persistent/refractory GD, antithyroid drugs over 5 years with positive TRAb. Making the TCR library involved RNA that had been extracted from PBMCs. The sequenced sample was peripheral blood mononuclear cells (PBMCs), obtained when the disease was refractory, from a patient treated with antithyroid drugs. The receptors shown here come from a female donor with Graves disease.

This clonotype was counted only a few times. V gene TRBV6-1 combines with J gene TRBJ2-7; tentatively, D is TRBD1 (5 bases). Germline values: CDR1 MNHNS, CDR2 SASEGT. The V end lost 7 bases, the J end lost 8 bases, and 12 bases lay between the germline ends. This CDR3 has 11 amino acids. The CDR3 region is CASNQGRQQYF. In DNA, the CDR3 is TGTGCCAGCAATCAGGGCAGACAGCAGTACTTC.

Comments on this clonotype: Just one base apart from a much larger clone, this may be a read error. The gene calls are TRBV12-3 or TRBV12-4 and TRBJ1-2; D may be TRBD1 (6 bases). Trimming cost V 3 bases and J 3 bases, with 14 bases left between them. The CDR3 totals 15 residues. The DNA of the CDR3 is TGTGCCAGCAGTTTGCTAGGACAGAGAGACTATGGCTACACCTTC. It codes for CASSLLGQRDYGYTF.

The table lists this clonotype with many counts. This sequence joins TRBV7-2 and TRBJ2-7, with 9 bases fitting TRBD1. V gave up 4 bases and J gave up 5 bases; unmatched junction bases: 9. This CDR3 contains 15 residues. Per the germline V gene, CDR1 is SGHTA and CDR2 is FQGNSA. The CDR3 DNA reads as TGTGCCAGCAGCTCCTCCGGGACAGGGTTGAACGAGCAGTACTTC. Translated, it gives CASSSSGTGLNEQYF.

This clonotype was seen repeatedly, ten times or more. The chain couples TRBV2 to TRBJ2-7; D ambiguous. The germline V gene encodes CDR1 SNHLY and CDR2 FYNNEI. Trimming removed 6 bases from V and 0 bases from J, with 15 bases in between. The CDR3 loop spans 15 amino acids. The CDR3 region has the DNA TGTGCCAGCAGCCGTGGCCAAATTTCCTCCTACGAGCAGTACTTC. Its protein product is CASSRGQISSYEQYF.

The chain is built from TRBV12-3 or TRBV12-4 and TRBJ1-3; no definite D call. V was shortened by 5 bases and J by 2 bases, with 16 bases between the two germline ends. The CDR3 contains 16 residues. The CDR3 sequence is CASSLPGWGAGNTIYF. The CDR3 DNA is TGTGCCAGCAGTCTGCCTGGGTGGGGAGCTGGAAACACCATATATTTT.

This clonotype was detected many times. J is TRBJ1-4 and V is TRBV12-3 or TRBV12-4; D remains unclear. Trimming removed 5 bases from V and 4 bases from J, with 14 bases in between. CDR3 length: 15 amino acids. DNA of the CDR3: TGTGCCAGCAGTCCACGACACCTGCTTAATGAAAAACTGTTTTTT. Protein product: CASSPRHLLNEKLFF.

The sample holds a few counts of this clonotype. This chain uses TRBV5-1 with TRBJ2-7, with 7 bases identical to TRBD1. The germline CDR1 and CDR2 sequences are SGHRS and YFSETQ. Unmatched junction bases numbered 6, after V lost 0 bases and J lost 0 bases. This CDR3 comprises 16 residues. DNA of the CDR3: TGCGCCAGCAGCTTGGCCAGGGACAGAATCTCCTACGAGCAGTACTTC. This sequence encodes CASSLARDRISYEQYF. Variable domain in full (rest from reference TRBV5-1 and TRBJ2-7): KAGVTQTPRYLIKTRGQQVTLSCSPISGHRSVSWYQQTPGQGLQFLFEYFSETQRNKGNFPGRFSGRQFSNSRSEMNVSTLELGDSALYLCASSLARDRISYEQYFGPGTRLTVT.

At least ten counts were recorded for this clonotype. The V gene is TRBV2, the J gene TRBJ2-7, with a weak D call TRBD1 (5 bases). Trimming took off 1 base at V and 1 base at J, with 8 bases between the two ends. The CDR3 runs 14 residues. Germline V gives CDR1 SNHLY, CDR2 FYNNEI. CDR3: CASSEVQGSYEQYF. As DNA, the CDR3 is TGTGCCAGCAGTGAAGTTCAGGGATCCTACGAGCAGTACTTC.

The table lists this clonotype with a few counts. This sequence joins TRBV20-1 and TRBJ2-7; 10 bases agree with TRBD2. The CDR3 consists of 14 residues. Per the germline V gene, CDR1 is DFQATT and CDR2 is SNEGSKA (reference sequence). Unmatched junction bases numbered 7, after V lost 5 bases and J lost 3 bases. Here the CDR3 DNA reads TGCAGTGCTCCCCTAGCGGGGGTCTTCTACGAGCAGTACTTC. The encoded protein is CSAPLAGVFYEQYF.

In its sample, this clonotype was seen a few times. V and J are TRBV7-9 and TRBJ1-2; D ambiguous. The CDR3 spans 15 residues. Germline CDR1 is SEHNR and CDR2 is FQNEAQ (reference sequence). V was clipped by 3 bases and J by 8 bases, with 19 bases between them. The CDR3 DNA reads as TGTGCCAGCAGCTTCCTGGACCCAAAGGAGGGAGGCTACACCTTC. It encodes CASSFLDPKEGGYTF.

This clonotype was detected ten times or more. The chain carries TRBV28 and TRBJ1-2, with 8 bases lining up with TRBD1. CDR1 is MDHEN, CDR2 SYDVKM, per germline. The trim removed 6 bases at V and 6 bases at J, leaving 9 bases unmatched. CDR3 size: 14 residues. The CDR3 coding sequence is TGTGCCAGCAGCTCCGGGACAGGTCCTGATGGCTACACCTTC. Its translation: CASSSGTGPDGYTF.

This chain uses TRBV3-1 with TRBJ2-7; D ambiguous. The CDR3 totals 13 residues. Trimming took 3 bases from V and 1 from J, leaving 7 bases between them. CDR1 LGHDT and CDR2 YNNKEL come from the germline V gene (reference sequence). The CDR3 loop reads CASSQGLSYEQYF. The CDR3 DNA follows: TGTGCCAGCAGCCAGGGTTTATCCTACGAGCAGTACTTC.

CDR3 loop: CASSLGQGASGYTF. CDR3 bases: TGTGCCAGCAGTTTGGGACAGGGGGCGTCAGGCTACACCTTC. The chain uses TRBV6-5 and TRBJ1-2, with 12 bases aligning to TRBD1. J was trimmed by 8 bases and V by 4 bases; bases with no gene match: 5. This CDR3 region has 14 residues. Germline V gives CDR1 MNHEY, CDR2 SVGAGI.

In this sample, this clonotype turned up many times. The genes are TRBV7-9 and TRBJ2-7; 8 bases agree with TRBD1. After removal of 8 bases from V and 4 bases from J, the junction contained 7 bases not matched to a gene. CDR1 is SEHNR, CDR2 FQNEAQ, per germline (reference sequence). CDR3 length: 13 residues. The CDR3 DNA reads TGTGCCAGCGAGGCAGGGGGCTTTTACGAGCAGTACTTC. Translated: CASEAGGFYEQYF.

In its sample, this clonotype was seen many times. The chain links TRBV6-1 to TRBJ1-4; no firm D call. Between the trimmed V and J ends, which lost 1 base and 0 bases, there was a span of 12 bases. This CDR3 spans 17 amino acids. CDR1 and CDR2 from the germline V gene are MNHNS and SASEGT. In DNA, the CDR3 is TGTGCCAGCAGTGAAGTGGCAGGCCAGGCAACTAATGAAAAACTGTTTTTT. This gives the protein CASSEVAGQATNEKLFF.

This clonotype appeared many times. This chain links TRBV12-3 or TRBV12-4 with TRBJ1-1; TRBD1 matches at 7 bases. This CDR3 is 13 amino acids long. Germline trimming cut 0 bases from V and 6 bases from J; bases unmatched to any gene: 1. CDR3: CASSLADRAEAFF. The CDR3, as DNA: TGTGCCAGCAGTTTAGCTGACAGGGCTGAAGCTTTCTTT.

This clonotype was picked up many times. The chain's CDR3 is CASSLVGAGAHEQYF. In DNA, the CDR3 is TGTGCCAGCAGCTTAGTAGGGGCAGGGGCGCACGAGCAGTACTTC. The rearrangement links TRBV11-2 to TRBJ2-7, with D perhaps TRBD1 (6 bases). The CDR3 sequence is 15 residues long. V lost 1 base to trimming and J lost 5 bases, with 15 bases between them. Germline V gene sequence: CDR1 SGHAT, CDR2 FQNNGV.

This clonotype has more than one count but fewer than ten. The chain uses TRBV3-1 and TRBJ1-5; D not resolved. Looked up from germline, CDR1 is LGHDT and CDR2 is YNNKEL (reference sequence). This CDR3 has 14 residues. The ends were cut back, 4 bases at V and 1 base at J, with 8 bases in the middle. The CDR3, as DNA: TGTGCCAGCAGCCGGGCGGAGAGCAATCAGCCCCAGCATTTT. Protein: CASSRAESNQPQHF.

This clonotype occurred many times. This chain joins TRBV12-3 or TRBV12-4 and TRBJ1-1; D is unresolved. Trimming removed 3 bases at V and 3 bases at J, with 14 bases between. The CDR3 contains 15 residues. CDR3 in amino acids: CASSLLEGFDTEAFF. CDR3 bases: TGTGCCAGCAGTTTGCTGGAGGGTTTTGACACTGAAGCTTTCTTT.

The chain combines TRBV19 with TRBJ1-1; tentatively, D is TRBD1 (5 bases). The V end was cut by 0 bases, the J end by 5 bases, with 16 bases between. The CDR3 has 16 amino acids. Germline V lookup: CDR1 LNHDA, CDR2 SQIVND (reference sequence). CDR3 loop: CASSIDQGLSGTEAFF. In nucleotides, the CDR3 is TGTGCCAGTAGTATAGATCAGGGTTTATCGGGGACTGAAGCTTTCTTT.

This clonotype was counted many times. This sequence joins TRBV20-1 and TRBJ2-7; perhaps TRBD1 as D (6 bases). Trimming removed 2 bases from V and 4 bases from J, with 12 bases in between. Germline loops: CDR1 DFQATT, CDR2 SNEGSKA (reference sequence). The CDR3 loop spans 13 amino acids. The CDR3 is CSARPGHIYEQYF. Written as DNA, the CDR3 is TGCAGTGCTAGACCGGGACACATTTACGAGCAGTACTTC.

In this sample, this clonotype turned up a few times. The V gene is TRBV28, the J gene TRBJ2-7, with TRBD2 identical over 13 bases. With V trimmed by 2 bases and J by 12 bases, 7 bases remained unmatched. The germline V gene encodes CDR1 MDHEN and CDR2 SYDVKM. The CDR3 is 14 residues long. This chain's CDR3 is CASSLRLAGGQRYF. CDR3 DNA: TGTGCCAGCAGTTTAAGACTAGCGGGGGGACAGAGGTACTTC.

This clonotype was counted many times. The CDR3 DNA is TGCAGTGCTAGAGGGCAGATAAATCAGCCCCAGCATTTT. It encodes CSARGQINQPQHF. This chain uses TRBV20-1 with TRBJ1-5; D remains unclear. Per germline, CDR1 DFQATT and CDR2 SNEGSKA (reference sequence). This CDR3 has 13 residues. Trimming left V 1 base short and J 4 bases short, with 8 bases between.

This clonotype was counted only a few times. As DNA, the CDR3 is TGTGCCAGCAGTTACCCGCCGTTAGGACCCAAAAGGGCGAACATTCAGTACTTC. The encoded protein is CASSYPPLGPKRANIQYF. The chain is built from TRBV6-5 and TRBJ2-4; unclear D gene. V lost 2 bases and J 7 bases, leaving 24 bases between the germline ends. This CDR3 region has 18 residues. Germline values: CDR1 MNHEY, CDR2 SVGAGI.

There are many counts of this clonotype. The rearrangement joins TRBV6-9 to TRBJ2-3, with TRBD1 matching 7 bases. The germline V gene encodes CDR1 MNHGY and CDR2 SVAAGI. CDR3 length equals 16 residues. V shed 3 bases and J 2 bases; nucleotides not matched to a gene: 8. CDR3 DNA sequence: TGTGCCAGCAGTTACACAGGGGTCCCCAACACAGATACGCAGTATTTT. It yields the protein CASSYTGVPNTDTQYF.

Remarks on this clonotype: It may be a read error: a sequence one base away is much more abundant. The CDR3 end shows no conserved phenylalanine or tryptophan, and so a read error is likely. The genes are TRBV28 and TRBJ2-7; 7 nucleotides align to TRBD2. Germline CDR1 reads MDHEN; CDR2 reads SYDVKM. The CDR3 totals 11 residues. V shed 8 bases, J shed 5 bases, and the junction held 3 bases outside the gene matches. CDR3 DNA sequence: TGTGCCAGCGGGAGGGGCCACGAGCAGTACTCC. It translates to CASGRGHEQYS.

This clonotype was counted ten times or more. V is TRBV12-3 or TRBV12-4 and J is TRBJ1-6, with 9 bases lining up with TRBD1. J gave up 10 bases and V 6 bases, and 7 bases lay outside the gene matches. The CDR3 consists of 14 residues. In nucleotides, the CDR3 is TGTGCCAGCAGCCAGGGACAGGGTAACTCACCCCTCCACTTT. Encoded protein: CASSQGQGNSPLHF.

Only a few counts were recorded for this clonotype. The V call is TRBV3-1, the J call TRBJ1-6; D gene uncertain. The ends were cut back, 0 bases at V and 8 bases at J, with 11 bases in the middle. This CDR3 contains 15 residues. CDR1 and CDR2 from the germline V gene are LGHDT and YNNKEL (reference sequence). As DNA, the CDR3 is TGTGCCAGCAGCCAAGATAGGCGGTCATATTCACCCCTCCACTTT. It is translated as CASSQDRRSYSPLHF.

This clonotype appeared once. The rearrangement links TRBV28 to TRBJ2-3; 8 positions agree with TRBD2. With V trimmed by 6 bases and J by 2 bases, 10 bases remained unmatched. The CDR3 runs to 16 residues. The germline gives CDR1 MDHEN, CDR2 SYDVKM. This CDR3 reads CASSVGLAKDTDTQYF. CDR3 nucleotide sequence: TGTGCCAGCAGCGTAGGACTAGCCAAAGACACAGATACGCAGTATTTT.

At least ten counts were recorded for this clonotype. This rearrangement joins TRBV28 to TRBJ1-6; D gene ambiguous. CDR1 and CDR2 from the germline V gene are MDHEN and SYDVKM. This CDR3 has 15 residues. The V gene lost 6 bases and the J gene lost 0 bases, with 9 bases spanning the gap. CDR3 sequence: CASRPASSYNSPLHF. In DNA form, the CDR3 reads TGTGCCAGCAGACCCGCGAGCTCCTATAATTCACCCCTCCACTTT.

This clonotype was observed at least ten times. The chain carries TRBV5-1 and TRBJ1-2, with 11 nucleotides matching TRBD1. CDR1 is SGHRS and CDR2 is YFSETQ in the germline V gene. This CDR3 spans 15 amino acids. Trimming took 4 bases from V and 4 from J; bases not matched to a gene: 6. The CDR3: CASSAGQGGPYGYTF. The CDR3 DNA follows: TGCGCCAGCAGCGCGGGACAGGGGGGACCCTATGGCTACACCTTC.

CDR3 coding DNA: TGTGCCAGCAGCCCCACCTCGGGTCGTCAGGGAAGGCGAGAGACCCAGTACTTC. Amino acids: CASSPTSGRQGRRETQYF. This chain links TRBV7-9 with TRBJ2-5; a weak D match, TRBD1 (5 bases). The CDR3 extends over 18 amino acids. V lost 5 bases and J lost 4, with 26 bases in between. Germline values: CDR1 SEHNR, CDR2 FQNEAQ (reference sequence).